This T cell receptor (beta chain) was sequenced in a study of Ad26.COV2.S vaccination and SARS-CoV-2 variants. Study-wide findings and caveats: Reportedly, after vaccination the spike-specific CD8+ and CD4+ T cell responses displayed substantial breadth. Recipients given vaccine exceeded placebo recipients in spike-specific TCR breadth.

This CDR3 is 14 amino acids long. Germline lookup yields CDR1 SGHNT and CDR2 YENEEA. Trimming cost V 4 bases and J 0 bases, with 7 bases left between them. A word on this clone: Its antigen remains unknown.

Method: immunoSEQ multiplex PCR; TCRdb's copy keeps in-frame clones and lacks some. The sample lists 350,000 to 450,000 clones; around 92% were seen once. Noted treatment: over 15 received Ad26.COV2.S at low or high dose, single or two shots; roughly 5 received placebo; per-sample allocation not given. On day 63 after the first injection, vaccine and placebo recipients gave samples. The clonotype originates from a person between 18 and 60 years old who received the Ad26.COV2.S COVID-19 vaccine or a placebo. The sequences come from peripheral blood, collected in a trial of Ad26.COV2.S vaccine versus placebo. The chain has TRBV11-3 and TRBJ1-3; a possible D gene is TRBD1 (5 bases). CDR3: CASSSGTSGNTIYF. The CDR3 nucleotides read TGTGCCAGCAGCTCCGGGACCTCTGGAAACACCATATATTTT.